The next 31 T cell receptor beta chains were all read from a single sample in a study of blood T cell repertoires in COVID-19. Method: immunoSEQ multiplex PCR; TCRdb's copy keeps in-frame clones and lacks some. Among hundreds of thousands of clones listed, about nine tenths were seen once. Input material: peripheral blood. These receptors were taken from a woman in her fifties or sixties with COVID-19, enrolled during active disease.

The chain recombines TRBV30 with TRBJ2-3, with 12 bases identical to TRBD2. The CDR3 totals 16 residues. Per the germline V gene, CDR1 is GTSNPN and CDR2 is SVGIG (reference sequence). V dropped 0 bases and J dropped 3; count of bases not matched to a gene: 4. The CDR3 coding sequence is TGTGCCTGGAGTGTAGATCTAGCGGGGGGGACAGATACGCAGTATTTT. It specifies CAWSVDLAGGTDTQYF.

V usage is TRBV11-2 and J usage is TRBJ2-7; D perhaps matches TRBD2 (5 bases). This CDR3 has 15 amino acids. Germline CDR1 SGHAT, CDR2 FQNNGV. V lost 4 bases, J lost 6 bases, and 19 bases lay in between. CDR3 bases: TGTGCCAGCAGCTCTCGGGGAAAATTCGGATCCGAGCAGTACTTC. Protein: CASSSRGKFGSEQYF.

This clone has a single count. The CDR3: CASSDVTKRTDTQYF. CDR3 sequence (DNA): TGTGCCAGCAGTGACGTTACTAAGCGGACAGATACGCAGTATTTT. V and J are TRBV2 and TRBJ2-3; weak D call: TRBD2 (5 bases). Germline V lookup: CDR1 SNHLY, CDR2 FYNNEI. Trimming removed 3 bases at V and 3 bases at J, with 13 bases between. The CDR3 contains 15 residues.

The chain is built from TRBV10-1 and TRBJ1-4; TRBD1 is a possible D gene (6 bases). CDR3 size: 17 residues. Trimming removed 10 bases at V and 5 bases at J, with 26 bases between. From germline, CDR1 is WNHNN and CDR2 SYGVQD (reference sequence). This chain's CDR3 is CATRGTMRQEENEKLFF. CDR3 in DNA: TGCGCCACTCGCGGAACGATGAGACAGGAGGAAAATGAAAAACTGTTTTTT.

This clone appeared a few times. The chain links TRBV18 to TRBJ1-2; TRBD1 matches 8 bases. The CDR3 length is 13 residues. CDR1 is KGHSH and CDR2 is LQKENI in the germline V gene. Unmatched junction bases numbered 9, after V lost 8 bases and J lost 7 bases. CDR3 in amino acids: CASAEGQESGYTF. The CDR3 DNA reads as TGTGCCAGCGCTGAGGGACAGGAAAGTGGCTACACCTTC.

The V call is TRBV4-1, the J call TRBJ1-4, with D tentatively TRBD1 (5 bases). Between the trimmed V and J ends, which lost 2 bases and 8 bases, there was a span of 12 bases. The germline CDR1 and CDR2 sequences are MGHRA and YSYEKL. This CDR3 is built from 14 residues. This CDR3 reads CASSQRGAEEKLFF. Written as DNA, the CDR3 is TGCGCCAGCAGCCAAAGGGGCGCGGAGGAAAAACTGTTTTTT.

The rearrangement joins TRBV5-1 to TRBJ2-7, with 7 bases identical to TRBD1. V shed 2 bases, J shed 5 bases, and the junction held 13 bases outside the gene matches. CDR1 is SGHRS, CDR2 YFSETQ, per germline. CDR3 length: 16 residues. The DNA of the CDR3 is TGCGCCAGCAGCTTATGGGTCAGGGGGTCCGACGACGAGCAGTACTTC. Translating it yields CASSLWVRGSDDEQYF.

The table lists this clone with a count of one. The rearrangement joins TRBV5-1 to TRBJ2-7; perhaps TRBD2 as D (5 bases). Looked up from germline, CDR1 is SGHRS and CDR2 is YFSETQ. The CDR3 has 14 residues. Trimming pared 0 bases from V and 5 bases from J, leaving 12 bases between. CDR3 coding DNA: TGCGCCAGCAGCTTGGCTTCCCCGGGAAACGAGCAGTACTTC. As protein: CASSLASPGNEQYF.

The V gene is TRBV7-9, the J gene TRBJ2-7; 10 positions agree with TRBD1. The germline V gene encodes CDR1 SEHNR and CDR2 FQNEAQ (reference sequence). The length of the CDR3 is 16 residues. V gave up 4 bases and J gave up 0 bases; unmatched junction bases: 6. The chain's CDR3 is CASSYRDRGISYEQYF. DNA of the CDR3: TGTGCCAGCAGCTACCGGGACAGGGGCATCTCCTACGAGCAGTACTTC.

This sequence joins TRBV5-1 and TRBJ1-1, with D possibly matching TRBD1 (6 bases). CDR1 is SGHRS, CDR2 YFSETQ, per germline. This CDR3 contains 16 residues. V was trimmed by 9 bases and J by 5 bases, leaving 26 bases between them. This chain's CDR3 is CANSPRGATPVTEAFF. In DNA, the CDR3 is TGCGCCAACAGTCCGCGGGGGGCCACCCCCGTGACTGAAGCTTTCTTT.

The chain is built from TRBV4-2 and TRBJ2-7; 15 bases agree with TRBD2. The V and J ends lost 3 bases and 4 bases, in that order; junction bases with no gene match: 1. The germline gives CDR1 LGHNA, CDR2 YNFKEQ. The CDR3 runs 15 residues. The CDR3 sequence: CASSQGLAGGYEQYF. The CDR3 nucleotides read TGTGCCAGCAGCCAGGGACTAGCGGGGGGTTACGAGCAGTACTTC.

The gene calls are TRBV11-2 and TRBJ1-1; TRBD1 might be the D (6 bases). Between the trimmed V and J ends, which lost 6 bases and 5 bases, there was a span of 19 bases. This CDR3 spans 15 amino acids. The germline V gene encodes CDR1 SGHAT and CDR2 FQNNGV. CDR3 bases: TGTGCCAGCAGTTCACCGAGGAACAGGGTGACTGAAGCTTTCTTT. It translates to CASSSPRNRVTEAFF.

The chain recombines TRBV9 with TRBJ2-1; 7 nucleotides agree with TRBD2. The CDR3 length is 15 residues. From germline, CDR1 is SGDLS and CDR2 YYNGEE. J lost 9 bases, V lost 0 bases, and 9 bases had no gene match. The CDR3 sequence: CASSVATGGPPEQFF. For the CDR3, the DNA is TGTGCCAGCAGCGTAGCAACGGGGGGTCCTCCTGAGCAGTTCTTC.

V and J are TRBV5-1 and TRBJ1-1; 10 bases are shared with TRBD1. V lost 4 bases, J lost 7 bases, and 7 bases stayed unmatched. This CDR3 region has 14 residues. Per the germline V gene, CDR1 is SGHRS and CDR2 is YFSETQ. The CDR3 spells CASSPQGQGDEAFF. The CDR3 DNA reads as TGCGCCAGCAGCCCCCAAGGACAGGGGGATGAAGCTTTCTTT.

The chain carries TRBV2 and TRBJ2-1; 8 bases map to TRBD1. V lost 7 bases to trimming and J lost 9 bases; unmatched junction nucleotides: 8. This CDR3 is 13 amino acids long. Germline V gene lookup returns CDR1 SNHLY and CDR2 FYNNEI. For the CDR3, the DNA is TGTGCCAGCAAAAAGACAGGGGTCACTGAGCAGTTCTTC. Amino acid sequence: CASKKTGVTEQFF.

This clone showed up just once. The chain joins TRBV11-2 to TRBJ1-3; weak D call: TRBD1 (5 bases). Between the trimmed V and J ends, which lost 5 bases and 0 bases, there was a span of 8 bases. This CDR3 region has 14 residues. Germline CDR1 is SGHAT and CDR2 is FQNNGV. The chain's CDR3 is CASSHDSSGNTIYF. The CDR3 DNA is TGTGCCAGCAGCCACGACAGCTCTGGAAACACCATATATTTT. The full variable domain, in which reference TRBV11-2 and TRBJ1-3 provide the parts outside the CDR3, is EAGVAQSPRYKIIEKRQSVAFWCNPISGHATLYWYQQILGQGPKLLIQFQNNGVVDDSQLPKDRFSAERLKGVDSTLKIQPAKLEDSAVYLCASSHDSSGNTIYFGEGSWLTVV.

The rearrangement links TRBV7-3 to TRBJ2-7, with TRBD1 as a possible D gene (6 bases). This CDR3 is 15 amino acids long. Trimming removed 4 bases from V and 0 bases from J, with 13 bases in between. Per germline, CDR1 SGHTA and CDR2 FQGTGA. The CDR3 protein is CASSSPRGSSYEQYF. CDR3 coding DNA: TGTGCCAGCAGCTCCCCGAGGGGGAGCTCCTACGAGCAGTACTTC.

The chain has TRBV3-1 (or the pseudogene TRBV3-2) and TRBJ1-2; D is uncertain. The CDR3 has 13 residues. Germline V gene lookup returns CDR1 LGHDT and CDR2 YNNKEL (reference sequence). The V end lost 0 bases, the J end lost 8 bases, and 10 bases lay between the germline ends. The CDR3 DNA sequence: TGTGCCAGCAGCCAAGATGAGGTTGGAGGCTACACCTTC. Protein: CASSQDEVGGYTF.

The CDR3 DNA is TGCGCCAGCAGCCATGACAGTGGCTCCTACAATGAGCAGTTCTTC. This translates into CASSHDSGSYNEQFF. The chain employs TRBV5-1 and TRBJ2-1; a weak D match, TRBD1 (5 bases). This CDR3 region has 15 residues. The germline CDR1 and CDR2 sequences are SGHRS and YFSETQ. V was pared by 4 bases and J by 0 bases, with 11 bases between.

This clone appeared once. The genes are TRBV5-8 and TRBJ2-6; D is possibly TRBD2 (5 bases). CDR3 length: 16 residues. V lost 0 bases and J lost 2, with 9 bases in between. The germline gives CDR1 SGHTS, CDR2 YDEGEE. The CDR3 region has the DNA TGTGCCAGCAGCTTGGACTCCGGGGCTGGGGCCAACGTCCTGACTTTC. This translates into CASSLDSGAGANVLTF.

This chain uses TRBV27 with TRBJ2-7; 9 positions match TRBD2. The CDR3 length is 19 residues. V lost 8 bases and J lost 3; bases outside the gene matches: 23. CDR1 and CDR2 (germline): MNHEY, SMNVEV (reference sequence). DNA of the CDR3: TGTGCCAGCCGGGGGCGGAATTTAGCGGGGGCCTTATTTTTCTACGAGCAGTACTTC. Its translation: CASRGRNLAGALFFYEQYF.

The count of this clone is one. The CDR3 DNA is TGTGCCAGCTCACCCCGGGACGGTTCACAGGGCACCGGGGAGCTGTTTTTT. This sequence encodes CASSPRDGSQGTGELFF. The chain uses TRBV18 and TRBJ2-2; D is perhaps TRBD1 (6 bases). The CDR3 consists of 17 residues. V lost 3 bases and J 4 bases, leaving 18 bases between the germline ends. CDR1 is KGHSH and CDR2 is LQKENI in the germline V gene.

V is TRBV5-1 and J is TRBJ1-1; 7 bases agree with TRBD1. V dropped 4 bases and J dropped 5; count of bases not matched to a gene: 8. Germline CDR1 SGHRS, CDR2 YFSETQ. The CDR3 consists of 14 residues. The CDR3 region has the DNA TGCGCCAGCAGCACCACAGGGGCAGGGACTGAAGCTTTCTTT. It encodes CASSTTGAGTEAFF.

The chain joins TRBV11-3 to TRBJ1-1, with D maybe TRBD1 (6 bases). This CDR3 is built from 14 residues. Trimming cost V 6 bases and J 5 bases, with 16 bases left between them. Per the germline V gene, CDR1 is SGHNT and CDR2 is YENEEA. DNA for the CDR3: TGTGCCAGCAGTCCCTCAGGGGCGAGGACTGAAGCTTTCTTT. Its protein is CASSPSGARTEAFF.

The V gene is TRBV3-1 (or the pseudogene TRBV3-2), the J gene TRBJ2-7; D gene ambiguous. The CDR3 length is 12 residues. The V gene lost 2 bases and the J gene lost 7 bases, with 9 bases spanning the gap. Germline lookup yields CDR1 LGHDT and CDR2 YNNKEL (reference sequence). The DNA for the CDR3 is TGTGCCAGCAGCCAACCCGGGTGGGAGCAGTACTTC. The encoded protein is CASSQPGWEQYF.

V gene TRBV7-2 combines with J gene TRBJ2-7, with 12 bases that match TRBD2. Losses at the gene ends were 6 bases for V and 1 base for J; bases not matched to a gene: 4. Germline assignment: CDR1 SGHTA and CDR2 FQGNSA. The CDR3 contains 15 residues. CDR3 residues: CASSLAGGISYEQYF. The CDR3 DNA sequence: TGTGCCAGCAGTCTAGCGGGGGGGATTTCCTACGAGCAGTACTTC.

CDR3 in amino acids: CASSPDRSNEKLFF. Here the CDR3 DNA reads TGTGCCAGCAGCCCCGACAGGTCTAATGAAAAACTGTTTTTT. This rearrangement joins TRBV7-9 to TRBJ1-4; perhaps TRBD1 as D (6 bases). With 5 bases removed from V and 3 bases from J, the gap between germline ends came to 10 bases. This CDR3 comprises 14 residues. Germline V gives CDR1 SEHNR, CDR2 FQNEAQ (reference sequence).

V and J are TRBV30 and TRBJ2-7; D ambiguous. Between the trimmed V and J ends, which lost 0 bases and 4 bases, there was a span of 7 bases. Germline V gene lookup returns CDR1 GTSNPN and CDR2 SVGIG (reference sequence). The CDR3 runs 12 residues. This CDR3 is CAWSVSGYEQYF. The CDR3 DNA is TGTGCCTGGAGTGTCTCGGGTTACGAGCAGTACTTC.

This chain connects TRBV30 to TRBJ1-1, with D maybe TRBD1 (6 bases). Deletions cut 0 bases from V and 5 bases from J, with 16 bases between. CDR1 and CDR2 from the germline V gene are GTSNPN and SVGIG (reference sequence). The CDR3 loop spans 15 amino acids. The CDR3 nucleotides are TGTGCCTGGAGTGTCTTACCAGGGGAAGGAACTGAAGCTTTCTTT. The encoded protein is CAWSVLPGEGTEAFF.

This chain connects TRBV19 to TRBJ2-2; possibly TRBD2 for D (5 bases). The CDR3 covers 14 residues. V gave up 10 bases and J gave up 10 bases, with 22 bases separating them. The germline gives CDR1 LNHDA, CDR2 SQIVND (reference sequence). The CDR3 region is CATYSNGDSKELFF. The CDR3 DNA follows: TGTGCCACCTATTCGAACGGGGATTCAAAGGAGCTGTTTTTT.

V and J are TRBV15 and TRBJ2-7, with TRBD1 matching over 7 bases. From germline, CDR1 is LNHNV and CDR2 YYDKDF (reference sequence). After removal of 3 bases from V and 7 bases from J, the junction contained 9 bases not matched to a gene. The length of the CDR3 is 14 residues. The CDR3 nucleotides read TGTGCCACCAGCAGGGTCACAGGGGTCCGGGAGCAGTACTTC. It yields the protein CATSRVTGVREQYF.